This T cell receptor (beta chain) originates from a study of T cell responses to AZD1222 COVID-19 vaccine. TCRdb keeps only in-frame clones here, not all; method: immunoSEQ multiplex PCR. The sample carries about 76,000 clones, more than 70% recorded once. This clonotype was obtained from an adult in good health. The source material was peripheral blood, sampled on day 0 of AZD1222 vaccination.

This CDR3 reads CASSRARWTGPYEQYF. CDR3 DNA: TGTGCCAGCAGCCGGGCCCGGTGGACAGGACCCTACGAGCAGTACTTC. V gene TRBV5-6 combines with J gene TRBJ2-7; 7 bases are a match to TRBD1. V trimming: 4 bases; J trimming: 2 bases; junction bases outside the gene matches: 12. This CDR3 spans 16 amino acids. From germline, CDR1 is SGHDT and CDR2 YYEEEE.